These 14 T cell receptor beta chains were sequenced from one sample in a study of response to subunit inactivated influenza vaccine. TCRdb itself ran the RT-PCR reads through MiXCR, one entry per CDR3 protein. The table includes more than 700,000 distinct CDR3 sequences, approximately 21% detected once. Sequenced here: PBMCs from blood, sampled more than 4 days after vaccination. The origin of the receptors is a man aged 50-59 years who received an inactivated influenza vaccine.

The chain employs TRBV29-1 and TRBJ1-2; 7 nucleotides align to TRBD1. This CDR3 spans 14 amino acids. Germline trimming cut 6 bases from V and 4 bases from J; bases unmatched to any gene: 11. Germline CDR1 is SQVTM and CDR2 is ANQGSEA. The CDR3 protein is CSVLRDRTIYGYTF. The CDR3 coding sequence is TGCAGCGTACTTAGGGACAGAACAATCTATGGCTACACCTTC.

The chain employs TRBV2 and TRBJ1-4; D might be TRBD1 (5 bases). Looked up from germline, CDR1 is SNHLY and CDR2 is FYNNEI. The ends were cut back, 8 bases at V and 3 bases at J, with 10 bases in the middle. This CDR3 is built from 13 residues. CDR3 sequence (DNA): TGTGCCAGCGTAGGGGCTGCTAATGAAAAACTGTTTTTT. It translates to CASVGAANEKLFF.

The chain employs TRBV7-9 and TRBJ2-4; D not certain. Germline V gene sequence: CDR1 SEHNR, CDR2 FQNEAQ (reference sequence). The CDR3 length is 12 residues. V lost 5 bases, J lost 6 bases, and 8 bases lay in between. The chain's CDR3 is CASSRGGNIQYF. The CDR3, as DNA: TGTGCCAGCAGCCGAGGTGGAAACATTCAGTACTTC.

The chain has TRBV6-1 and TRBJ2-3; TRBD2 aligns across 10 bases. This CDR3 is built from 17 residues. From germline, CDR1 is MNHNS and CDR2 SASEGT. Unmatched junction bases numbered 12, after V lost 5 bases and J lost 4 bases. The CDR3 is CASSPTVGLALADTQYF. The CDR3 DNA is TGTGCCAGCAGTCCAACTGTGGGACTAGCGTTGGCAGATACGCAGTATTTT.

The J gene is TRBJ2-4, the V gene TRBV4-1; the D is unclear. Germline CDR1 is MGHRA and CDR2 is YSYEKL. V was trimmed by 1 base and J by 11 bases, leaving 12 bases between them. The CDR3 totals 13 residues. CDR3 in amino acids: CASSQVQSGVQYF. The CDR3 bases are TGCGCCAGCAGCCAAGTTCAATCCGGCGTTCAGTACTTC.

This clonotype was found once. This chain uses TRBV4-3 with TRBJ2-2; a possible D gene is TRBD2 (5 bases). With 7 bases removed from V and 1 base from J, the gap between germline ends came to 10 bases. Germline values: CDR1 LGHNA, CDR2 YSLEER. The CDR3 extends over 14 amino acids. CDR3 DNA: TGCGCCAGCAAAACCGGGAAGAACACCGGGGAGCTGTTTTTT. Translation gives CASKTGKNTGELFF.

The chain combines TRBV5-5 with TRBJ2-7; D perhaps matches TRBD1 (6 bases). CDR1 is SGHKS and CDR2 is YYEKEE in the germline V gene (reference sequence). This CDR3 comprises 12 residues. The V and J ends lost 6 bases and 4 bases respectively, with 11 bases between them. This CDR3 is CASTVQGYEQYF. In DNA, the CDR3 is TGTGCCAGCACCGTACAGGGTTACGAGCAGTACTTC.

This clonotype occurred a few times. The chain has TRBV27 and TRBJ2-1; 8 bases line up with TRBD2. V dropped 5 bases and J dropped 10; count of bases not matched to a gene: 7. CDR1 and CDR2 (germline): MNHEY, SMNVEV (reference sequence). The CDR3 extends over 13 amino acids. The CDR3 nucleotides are TGTGCCAGCAGTCTCTATAGCGGGGCCGAGCAGTTCTTC. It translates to CASSLYSGAEQFF.

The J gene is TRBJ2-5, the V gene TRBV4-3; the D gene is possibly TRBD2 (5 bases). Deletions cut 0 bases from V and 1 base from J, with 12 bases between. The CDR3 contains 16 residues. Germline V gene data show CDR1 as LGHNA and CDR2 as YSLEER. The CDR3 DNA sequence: TGCGCCAGCAGCCAAGAATACGGGGAGTTCCAAGAGACCCAGTACTTC. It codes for CASSQEYGEFQETQYF.

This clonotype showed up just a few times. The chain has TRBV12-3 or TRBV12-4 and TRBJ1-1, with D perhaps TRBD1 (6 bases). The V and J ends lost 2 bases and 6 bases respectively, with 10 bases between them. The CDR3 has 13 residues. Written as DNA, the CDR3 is TGTGCCAGCAGTTTAAGAGGACAGCCTGAAGCTTTCTTT. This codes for CASSLRGQPEAFF.

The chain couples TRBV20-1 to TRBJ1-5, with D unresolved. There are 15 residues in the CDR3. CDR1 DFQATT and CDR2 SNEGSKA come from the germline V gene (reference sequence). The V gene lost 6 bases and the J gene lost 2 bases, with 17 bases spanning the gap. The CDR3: CSAHLDGSRNQPQHF. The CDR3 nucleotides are TGCAGTGCCCACCTCGACGGATCCCGCAATCAGCCCCAGCATTTT.

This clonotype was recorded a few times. The CDR3, as DNA: TGTGCCAGCAGTGGACAGCCCGGGGTTCCAACTAATGAAAAACTGTTTTTT. It codes for CASSGQPGVPTNEKLFF. The rearrangement joins TRBV12-3 or TRBV12-4 to TRBJ1-4; D might be TRBD1 (6 bases). V shed 5 bases and J shed 0 bases, with 16 bases lying between them. There are 17 residues in the CDR3.

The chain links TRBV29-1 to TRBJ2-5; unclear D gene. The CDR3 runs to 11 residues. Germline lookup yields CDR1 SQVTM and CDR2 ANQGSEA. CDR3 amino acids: CSVRVRETQYF. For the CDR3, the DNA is TGCAGTGTAAGGGTACGAGAGACCCAGTACTTC.

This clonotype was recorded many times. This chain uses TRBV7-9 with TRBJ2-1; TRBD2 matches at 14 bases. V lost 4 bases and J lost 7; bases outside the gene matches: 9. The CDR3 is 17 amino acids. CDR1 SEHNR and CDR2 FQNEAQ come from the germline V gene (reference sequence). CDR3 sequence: CASSSLGLAGVRNEQFF. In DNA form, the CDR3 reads TGTGCCAGCAGCTCGCTGGGACTAGCGGGGGTGCGTAATGAGCAGTTCTTC.